These 22 T cell receptor beta chains originate from one sample sequenced in a study of blood T cell repertoires in COVID-19. Clones were read by immunoSEQ multiplex PCR, and TCRdb kept only the in-frame ones, dropping some. The sample has approximately 130,000 clones; roughly 86% are singletons. Sequenced: peripheral blood. Receptors originate from a woman aged 50 to 60 who had recovered from COVID-19.

This CDR3 reads CASSLKWGQQGEAFF. DNA of the CDR3: TGTGCCAGCAGCCTGAAGTGGGGACAACAGGGTGAAGCTTTCTTT. This chain uses TRBV11-2 with TRBJ1-1, with a tentative D call TRBD1 (6 bases). Germline V gene sequence: CDR1 SGHAT, CDR2 FQNNGV. The CDR3 runs to 15 residues. Trimming cost V 5 bases and J 7 bases, with 20 bases left between them.

The rearrangement joins TRBV19 to TRBJ1-1; D not certain. The V gene's germline CDR1 is LNHDA and CDR2 SQIVND (reference sequence). CDR3 length: 13 amino acids. V lost 5 bases and J 0 bases, leaving 7 bases between the germline ends. The CDR3 nucleotides are TGTGCCAGTAGTGCGGCAATGAACACTGAAGCTTTCTTT. Its protein is CASSAAMNTEAFF. The entire variable domain, with the rest obtained from reference TRBV19 and TRBJ1-1, is as follows: DGGITQSPKYLFRKEGQNVTLSCEQNLNHDAMYWYRQDPGQGLRLIYYSQIVNDFQKGDIAEGYSVSREKKESFPLTVTSAQKNPTAFYLCASSAAMNTEAFFGQGTRLTVV.

V is TRBV19 and J is TRBJ2-1; the D is unclear. V was shortened by 5 bases and J by 0 bases, with 11 bases between the two germline ends. This CDR3 region has 15 residues. Germline V gene lookup returns CDR1 LNHDA and CDR2 SQIVND (reference sequence). The DNA for the CDR3 is TGTGCCAGTAGTTTCGGCCCTAGCTCCTACAATGAGCAGTTCTTC. Its protein product is CASSFGPSSYNEQFF.

The chain uses TRBV5-1 and TRBJ2-1, with 8 bases lining up with TRBD2. V lost 0 bases to trimming and J lost 8 bases; unmatched junction nucleotides: 13. Germline CDR1 is SGHRS and CDR2 is YFSETQ. The CDR3 consists of 17 residues. As DNA, the CDR3 is TGCGCCAGCAGCTTGGGAACTAGCGGATTTAAGGGGGATGAGCAGTTCTTC. It translates to CASSLGTSGFKGDEQFF.

V gene TRBV5-4 combines with J gene TRBJ2-1; TRBD2 agrees at 8 bases. Trimming took 2 bases from V and 0 from J; bases not matched to a gene: 1. The germline V gene encodes CDR1 SGHNT and CDR2 YYREEE (reference sequence). The CDR3 covers 15 residues. Here the CDR3 reads CASSFGRASYNEQFF. The CDR3 DNA is TGTGCCAGCAGCTTCGGGAGGGCCTCCTACAATGAGCAGTTCTTC.

The rearrangement uses TRBV30 and TRBJ1-1, with 9 bases lining up with TRBD1. The germline V gene has CDR1 GTSNPN and CDR2 SVGIG (reference sequence). This CDR3 has 16 amino acids. V was clipped by 4 bases and J by 6 bases; unmatched bases: 15. The CDR3 spells CAWTNEFTGGAAEAFF. CDR3 nucleotide sequence: TGTGCCTGGACCAATGAATTTACAGGGGGCGCCGCTGAAGCTTTCTTT.

This clone was counted ten times or more. This chain links TRBV2 with TRBJ2-7, with TRBD1 as a possible D gene (5 bases). Per the germline V gene, CDR1 is SNHLY and CDR2 is FYNNEI. Between the trimmed V and J ends, which lost 4 bases and 2 bases, there was a span of 12 bases. The CDR3 is made up of 14 amino acids. This chain's CDR3 is CASSVAQATYEQYF. In nucleotides, the CDR3 is TGTGCCAGCAGTGTTGCACAGGCGACCTACGAGCAGTACTTC. The full variable domain, rest sourced from reference TRBV2 and TRBJ2-7, is EPEVTQTPSHQVTQMGQEVILRCVPISNHLYFYWYRQILGQKVEFLVSFYNNEISEKSEIFDDQFSVERPDGSNFTLKIRSTKLEDSAMYFCASSVAQATYEQYFGPGTRLTVT.

J is TRBJ1-2 and V is TRBV29-1; 7 nucleotides agree with TRBD1. V lost 6 bases, J lost 2 bases, and 3 bases stayed unmatched. CDR3 length: 12 amino acids. CDR1 is SQVTM, CDR2 ANQGSEA, per germline. This CDR3 is CSVGDSNYGYTF. The DNA of the CDR3 is TGCAGCGTGGGGGACAGCAACTATGGCTACACCTTC.

This clone was counted a single time. The rearrangement links TRBV3-1 (or the pseudogene TRBV3-2) to TRBJ2-2; TRBD2 might be the D (6 bases). Trimming cost V 4 bases and J 7 bases, with 13 bases left between them. The CDR3 length is 14 residues. Germline CDR1 and CDR2: LGHDT and YNNKEL (reference sequence). Here the CDR3 DNA reads TGTGCCAGCAGCCTGAGCGGGCAGGACGGGGAGCTGTTTTTT. This codes for CASSLSGQDGELFF.

The J gene is TRBJ2-2, the V gene TRBV7-9, with a tentative D call TRBD2 (6 bases). CDR3 length equals 14 residues. Trimming pared 4 bases from V and 5 bases from J, leaving 11 bases between. Germline V CDR1 and CDR2: SEHNR, FQNEAQ (reference sequence). The CDR3 region has the DNA TGTGCCAGCAGCTCCTCCGGGGGAACCGGGGAGCTGTTTTTT. Translation: CASSSSGGTGELFF.

The chain joins TRBV3-1 (or the pseudogene TRBV3-2) to TRBJ1-2, with TRBD1 matching 7 bases. From germline, CDR1 is LGHDT and CDR2 YNNKEL (reference sequence). The CDR3 contains 14 residues. V was pared by 4 bases and J by 4 bases, with 6 bases of the junction left unmatched. CDR3 loop: CASSRGDSLYGYTF. The CDR3 DNA sequence: TGTGCCAGCAGCCGAGGGGACAGTCTCTATGGCTACACCTTC.

This clone has only a few counts. The chain joins TRBV6-5 to TRBJ1-5; 8 positions agree with TRBD1. CDR3 length equals 13 residues. The V and J ends lost 4 bases and 5 bases, in that order; junction bases with no gene match: 1. In germline, CDR1 is MNHEY, CDR2 SVGAGI. CDR3 bases: TGTGCCAGCAGTTCGACAGGGGATCAGCCCCAGCATTTT. Translating it yields CASSSTGDQPQHF.

The genes are TRBV11-2 and TRBJ1-4, with TRBD1 matching over 8 bases. The V gene's germline CDR1 is SGHAT and CDR2 FQNNGV. This CDR3 has 16 amino acids. V lost 2 bases and J lost 3; bases outside the gene matches: 5. The CDR3 region has the DNA TGTGCCAGCAGCTTAAAGCAGGGGGCATCTAATGAAAAACTGTTTTTT. Amino acids: CASSLKQGASNEKLFF.

A few counts support this clone. This chain links TRBV6-5 with TRBJ1-1; D might be TRBD1 (5 bases). Germline V gene data show CDR1 as MNHEY and CDR2 as SVGAGI. Trimming took off 5 bases at V and 8 bases at J, with 21 bases between the two ends. CDR3 size: 15 residues. The CDR3 nucleotides read TGTGCCAGCAGTCCCGCCGGGGGTCGACGGTTCGAAGCTTTCTTT. Its protein product is CASSPAGGRRFEAFF.

The chain has TRBV6-1 and TRBJ1-2; D call uncertain. CDR3 length: 14 residues. V shed 0 bases and J shed 3 bases, with 8 bases lying between them. Germline V lookup: CDR1 MNHNS, CDR2 SASEGT. The CDR3 nucleotides read TGTGCCAGCAGTGAAGCGCCAGGATACTATGGCTACACCTTC. The encoded protein is CASSEAPGYYGYTF.

This clone has only one observation. The CDR3 DNA reads TGTGCCAGCAGCTTACGGGACAGCTACAATGAGCAGTTCTTC. Protein product: CASSLRDSYNEQFF. The chain recombines TRBV7-3 with TRBJ2-1, with 7 bases fitting TRBD1. V was clipped by 2 bases and J by 3 bases; unmatched bases: 1. This CDR3 comprises 14 residues. Germline V gene sequence: CDR1 SGHTA, CDR2 FQGTGA.

The chain recombines TRBV19 with TRBJ2-1, with 7 bases fitting TRBD2. V dropped 4 bases and J dropped 2; count of bases not matched to a gene: 8. Germline CDR1 and CDR2: LNHDA and SQIVND (reference sequence). This CDR3 region has 16 residues. DNA of the CDR3: TGTGCCAGTAGTAGAAGCCCCAGCGGGGCCTACAATGAGCAGTTCTTC. Translating gives CASSRSPSGAYNEQFF.

The genes are TRBV13 and TRBJ1-3, with TRBD1 identical over 7 bases. Germline CDR1 is PRHDT and CDR2 is FYEKMQ (reference sequence). CDR3 length equals 18 residues. J was trimmed by 1 base and V by 1 base; bases with no gene match: 10. DNA of the CDR3: TGTGCCAGCAGCTTAGACGCTTTCTCGACAGGGTCTGGAAACACCATATATTTT. Its protein is CASSLDAFSTGSGNTIYF.

This clone was picked up a small number of times. CDR3 nucleotide sequence: TGTGCCAGCAGCGTAGACATGTTACTAGGAACCCTCCACTTT. It encodes CASSVDMLLGTLHF. The J gene is TRBJ1-6, the V gene TRBV9; D unclear. Germline V gene data show CDR1 as SGDLS and CDR2 as YYNGEE. Trimming took off 0 bases at V and 14 bases at J, with 15 bases between the two ends. CDR3 length: 14 amino acids.

The sample holds one count of this clone. The chain employs TRBV29-1 and TRBJ1-1, with 11 bases that match TRBD1. This CDR3 has 12 residues. The junction had 6 bases not matched to a gene; V was cut back by 7 bases and J by 8 bases. Germline assignment: CDR1 SQVTM and CDR2 ANQGSEA. The DNA of the CDR3 is TGCAGCGCTGGACAGGGGGCACCCGAAGCTTTCTTT. Translation: CSAGQGAPEAFF.

This clone came up once. The chain carries TRBV9 and TRBJ1-6; D is possibly TRBD1 (5 bases). CDR3 length: 14 residues. V was cut by 0 bases and J by 7 bases, with 8 bases left in between. Per germline, CDR1 SGDLS and CDR2 YYNGEE. The CDR3 protein is CASSVDQGNSPLHF. As DNA, the CDR3 is TGTGCCAGCAGCGTAGATCAGGGCAATTCACCCCTCCACTTT. The whole variable domain, filled in from reference TRBV9 and TRBJ1-6, reads DSGVTQTPKHLITATGQRVTLRCSPRSGDLSVYWYQQSLDQGLQFLIQYYNGEERAKGNILERFSAQQFPDLHSELNLSSLELGDSALYFCASSVDQGNSPLHFGNGTRLTVT.

The rearrangement uses TRBV5-4 and TRBJ2-5; 8 bases are a match to TRBD2. The CDR3 totals 13 residues. V lost 10 bases and J lost 3; bases outside the gene matches: 8. Germline CDR1 reads SGHNT; CDR2 reads YYREEE (reference sequence). In DNA, the CDR3 is TGTGCCGGGACATCCGGGGGGGAAGAGACCCAGTACTTC. Protein: CAGTSGGEETQYF.